This note documents a single T cell receptor (beta chain) sequence. The source of the sample is a study of blood T cell repertoires in COVID-19. The wider study: Some COVID-19 samples were acute and others convalescent; all came from the United States, Italy and Spain.

After removal of 4 bases from V and 5 bases from J, the junction contained 7 bases not matched to a gene. The CDR3 is made up of 14 amino acids. CDR1 is SEHNR and CDR2 is FQNEAQ in the germline V gene (reference sequence). TCRdb's table, derived via immunoSEQ multiplex PCR, lists solely in-frame clones and lacks some. This sample carries fewer than 400,000 clones, 80% to 90% of them seen once, and the ten largest clones take about 4.7%. Living in 24 US areas, the participants were between roughly 18 and 90 years of age. The TCR sequence derives from a young man who had recovered from COVID-19. Source material: PBMCs or T cells enriched from blood (not recorded which). The genes are TRBV7-9 and TRBJ2-7; 8 positions match TRBD1. CDR3 sequence (DNA): TGTGCCAGCAGCTATACAGGGGGACGGAACGAGCAGTACTTC. Translating it yields CASSYTGGRNEQYF.